Below, one T cell receptor (beta chain) is given with its context. V was cut by 0 bases and J by 1 base, with 12 bases left in between. Germline V gene sequence: CDR1 SGHAT, CDR2 FQNNGV. The CDR3 spans 16 residues. These data originate in a study of blood T cell repertoires in COVID-19. Original methodology: It was from reference gene primer amplification that nucleated cell counts were estimated. Measured with immunoSEQ multiplex PCR; TCRdb has only the in-frame clones, and not every one. For V, J and clone size, that table is used; D and trimming come from the DNA. Of 200,000 to 250,000 clones in the sample, about 88% are singletons; the top ten hold more than 0.75%.

Sequenced sample: peripheral blood. The gene calls are TRBV11-2 and TRBJ1-1; D is uncertain. The clonotype comes from a man aged 35 to 55 with acute or convalescent COVID-19. DNA for the CDR3: TGTGCCAGCAGCTTAGATTGGGGTAGCGCGAACACTGAAGCTTTCTTT. Encoded protein: CASSLDWGSANTEAFF.